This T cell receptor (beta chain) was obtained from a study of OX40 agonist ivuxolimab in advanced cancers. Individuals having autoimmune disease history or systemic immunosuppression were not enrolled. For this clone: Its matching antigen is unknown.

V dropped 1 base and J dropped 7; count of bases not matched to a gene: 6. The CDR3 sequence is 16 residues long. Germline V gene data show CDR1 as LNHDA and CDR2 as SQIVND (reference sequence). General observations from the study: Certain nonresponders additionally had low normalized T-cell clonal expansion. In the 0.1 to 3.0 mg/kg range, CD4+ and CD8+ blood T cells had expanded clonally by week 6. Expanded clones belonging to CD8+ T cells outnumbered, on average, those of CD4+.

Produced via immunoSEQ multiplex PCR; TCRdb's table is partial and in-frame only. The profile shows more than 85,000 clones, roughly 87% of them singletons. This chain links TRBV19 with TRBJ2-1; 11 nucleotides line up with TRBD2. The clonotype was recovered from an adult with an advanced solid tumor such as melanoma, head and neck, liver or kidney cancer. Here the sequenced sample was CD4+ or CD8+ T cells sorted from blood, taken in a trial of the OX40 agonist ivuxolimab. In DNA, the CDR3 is TGTGCCAGTAGTATAGTAAGTACTAGCGGGAGAAATGAGCAGTTCTTC. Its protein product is CASSIVSTSGRNEQFF. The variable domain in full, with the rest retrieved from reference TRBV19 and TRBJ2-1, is DGGITQSPKYLFRKEGQNVTLSCEQNLNHDAMYWYRQDPGQGLRLIYYSQIVNDFQKGDIAEGYSVSREKKESFPLTVTSAQKNPTAFYLCASSIVSTSGRNEQFFGPGTRLTVL.